This T cell receptor (beta chain) was recovered during a study of blood T cell repertoires in COVID-19. Study-level background: T cells, B-cell-depleted T cells, or PBMCs supplied cDNA or gDNA.

How the authors handled the data: How many nucleated cells were present was estimated from reference gene primer amplification. Generated by immunoSEQ multiplex PCR, the TCRdb table keeps only in-frame clones and is missing some. V, J and clone size were drawn from that table, and D and trimming were deduced from the DNA. This table has roughly 150,000 clones, around 84% appearing once. Trimming left V 2 bases short and J 0 bases short, with 11 bases between. The CDR3 has 15 residues. CDR1 is SGDLS and CDR2 is YYNGEE in the germline V gene. The chain has TRBV9 and TRBJ1-2; a weak D match, TRBD1 (6 bases). The sequence was obtained from an elderly woman with COVID-19, enrolled during active disease. The sequencing sample was made of peripheral blood. The CDR3 here is CASSVSDSPNYGYTF. The CDR3 DNA reads TGTGCCAGCAGCGTTTCGGACAGTCCTAACTATGGCTACACCTTC.